A selection of T cell receptor beta chains follows, all from one sample in a study of Tregs in tolerant kidney transplant recipients. TCRdb's table, derived via immunoSEQ multiplex PCR, lists solely in-frame clones and lacks some. The table includes over 50,000 clones, more than 70% detected once. What was sequenced was CD4+ T cells from blood. These TCRs come from a human donor in good health. The CDR3 runs from the conserved cysteine through the conserved F or W. The D gene is left open where the match is weak. Rows give clone size only sometimes, using once, few, many, or a class for an expanded clone.

clone_size	d_call	j_call	v_call	cdr3_aa	cdr3_nt
-	-	TRBJ2-5	TRBV5-1	CASRGRSGETQYF	TGCGCCAGCCGGGGTAGGTCTGGAGAGACCCAGTACTTC
-	-	TRBJ2-6	TRBV11-3	CASSFYRDTDGGGANVLTF	TGTGCCAGCAGCTTCTACCGGGACACCGACGGAGGTGGGGCCAACGTCCTGACTTTC
-	TRBD1	TRBJ1-2	TRBV4-1	CASSQLTGIYGYTF	TGCGCCAGCAGCCAGCTGACAGGGATCTATGGCTACACCTTC
-	-	TRBJ2-5	TRBV30	CAWGGGFVLETQYF	TGTGCCTGGGGCGGTGGGTTTGTTTTAGAGACCCAGTACTTC
-	-	TRBJ1-2	TRBV18	CASSPTTAYGYTF	TGTGCCAGCTCACCGACGACAGCCTATGGCTACACCTTC
-	-	TRBJ1-5	TRBV18	CASSQGQGSIGRQPQHF	TGTGCCAGCTCCCAGGGGCAGGGCTCGATCGGGCGTCAGCCCCAGCATTTT
-	-	TRBJ1-6	TRBV4-1	CASSHLGRMSSYNSPLHF	TGCGCCAGCAGCCACCTAGGACGGATGAGCTCCTATAATTCACCCCTCCACTTT
-	-	TRBJ2-3	TRBV5-5	CASSLGRRVPGSTDTQYF	TGTGCCAGCAGCCTTGGTCGAAGGGTCCCAGGAAGCACAGATACGCAGTATTTT
-	-	TRBJ2-7	TRBV7-2	CASSLMVGVAYEQYF	TGTGCCAGCAGCTTAATGGTCGGAGTCGCCTACGAGCAGTACTTC
-	-	TRBJ1-6	TRBV7-9	CASSIGTKGNSPLHF	TGTGCCAGCAGCATCGGGACCAAGGGTAATTCACCCCTCCACTTT
-	TRBD1	TRBJ1-2	TRBV29-1	CSVDTRTGEYGYTF	TGCAGCGTCGATACGAGGACAGGGGAATATGGCTACACCTTC
-	-	TRBJ1-1	TRBV12-5	CASGLVIRQMNTEAFF	TGTGCTAGTGGTTTGGTTATCCGACAGATGAACACTGAAGCTTTCTTT
-	TRBD2	TRBJ2-7	TRBV30	CAASGRADSSYEQYF	TGTGCCGCTAGCGGGAGGGCCGATTCGTCCTACGAGCAGTACTTC
-	-	TRBJ1-2	TRBV7-2	CASRHIGDKGYYGYTF	TGTGCCAGCAGGCATATAGGGGACAAGGGGTACTATGGCTACACCTTC
-	TRBD1	TRBJ1-2	TRBV30	CAWVRTGGNYGYTF	TGTGCCTGGGTACGGACAGGAGGTAACTACGGCTACACCTTC
-	-	TRBJ2-5	TRBV2	CASSLYIQETQYF	TGTGCCAGCAGTTTATACATCCAAGAGACCCAGTACTTC
-	TRBD2	TRBJ2-7	TRBV6-4	CASSRGVGGEQYF	TGTGCCAGCAGTCGGGGGGTCGGCGGGGAGCAGTACTTC
-	-	TRBJ2-7	TRBV11-3	CASSLDGGKPYEQYF	TGTGCCAGCAGCTTAGATGGGGGTAAGCCCTACGAGCAGTACTTC
-	TRBD1	TRBJ2-7	TRBV6-5	CARRSGTGEGEQYF	TGTGCCCGCCGCTCAGGGACAGGGGAGGGCGAGCAGTACTTC
medium-sized	-	TRBJ2-3	TRBV11-1	CASSASGHSTDTQYF	TGTGCCAGCAGCGCCTCGGGCCATAGCACAGATACGCAGTATTTT
-	-	TRBJ1-6	TRBV6-1	CASSEVAGKTANSPLHF	TGTGCCAGCAGTGAAGTTGCAGGGAAGACCGCAAATTCACCCCTCCACTTT
-	-	TRBJ2-4	TRBV25-1	CASSEARGRGNKNIQYF	TGTGCCAGCAGTGAAGCGCGGGGAAGGGGCAACAAAAACATTCAGTACTTC
-	-	TRBJ2-1	TRBV7-6	CASSLGRGAYEQFF	TGTGCCAGCAGCTTGGGGAGAGGGGCCTATGAGCAGTTCTTC
-	-	TRBJ2-7	TRBV18	CASSPRPAGQTYEQYF	TGTGCCAGCTCACCACGCCCCGCGGGACAGACCTACGAGCAGTACTTC
-	TRBD1	TRBJ1-5	TRBV4-2	CASSPGTGTQPQHF	TGTGCCAGCAGCCCAGGGACAGGTACTCAGCCCCAGCATTTT
-	-	TRBJ2-1	TRBV18	CASSPAGLGPYNEQFF	TGTGCCAGCTCACCAGCGGGACTCGGGCCATACAATGAGCAGTTCTTC
-	-	TRBJ2-7	TRBV11-2	CASSAQLGGEQYF	TGTGCCAGCAGCGCCCAGCTAGGGGGCGAGCAGTACTTC
-	TRBD1	TRBJ2-5	TRBV2	CASGDRAETQYF	TGTGCCAGCGGGGACAGGGCGGAGACCCAGTACTTC
-	-	TRBJ2-7	TRBV7-2	CASSPQPYEQYF	TGTGCCAGCAGCCCCCAACCCTACGAGCAGTACTTC
-	-	TRBJ1-1	TRBV19	CASSLGQFAFAEAFF	TGTGCCAGTAGTCTCGGACAGTTTGCGTTCGCTGAAGCTTTCTTT
-	-	TRBJ2-1	TRBV6-6	CATQTGQGLGNEQFF	TGTGCCACACAAACCGGTCAGGGTTTGGGGAATGAGCAGTTCTTC